Below, 13 T cell receptor beta chains from the same sample are listed, as sequenced in a study of post-analysis software for immune sequencing data (dated by TCRdb to the mid-2010s). For these receptors, no antigen is known. To prepare the library, PCR was applied. Sequencing was performed on an Illumina HiSeq 2500. To reduce PCR and sequencing biases, unique molecular identifiers were incorporated into the TCR beta cDNA libraries. Starting from the raw public reads, TCRdb applied fastp trimming at Q25, assembled clones with MiXCR and retained in-frame beta chains. Each entry merges the rows of one CDR3 protein and shows their most common DNA and genes. The sample data list 600,000 to 750,000 distinct CDR3 sequences, and 59% of these were observed just once. Of the sample, about 10% is held by the ten largest clones. Here is what the overall study found, with its caveats: Patients showed significantly higher frequencies than controls for five TRBV segments, among them TRBV5-6, TRBV5-1 and TRBV20-1.

Sequencing input: blood. These receptors came from a girl aged 2-10 years with multiple sclerosis.

The V call is TRBV27, the J call TRBJ2-1, with D tentatively TRBD1 (7 bases). Germline V gives CDR1 MNHEY, CDR2 SMNVEV (reference sequence). Between the trimmed V and J ends, which lost 3 bases and 1 base, there was a span of 10 bases. The CDR3 extends over 15 amino acids. Here the CDR3 DNA reads TGTGCCAGCAGTTTCAGGGGGGTTTCCTACAATGAGCAGTTCTTC. Translated: CASSFRGVSYNEQFF.

The V gene is TRBV20-1, the J gene TRBJ2-3; D unclear. The CDR3 has 10 residues. V lost 3 bases and J 6 bases, leaving 4 bases between the germline ends. The V gene's germline CDR1 is DFQATT and CDR2 SNEGSKA (reference sequence). CDR3 DNA sequence: TGCAGTGCTAGGGATGATACGCAGTATTTT. Translating it yields CSARDDTQYF.

In this sample, this clonotype turned up once. The chain is built from TRBV20-1 and TRBJ2-1, with a tentative D call TRBD1 (6 bases). This CDR3 region has 15 residues. Germline V gene lookup returns CDR1 DFQATT and CDR2 SNEGSKA (reference sequence). Trimming pared 0 bases from V and 6 bases from J, leaving 15 bases between. The CDR3 sequence is CSARDLRGHGNEQFF. CDR3 DNA: TGCAGTGCTAGAGATCTCAGGGGACACGGCAATGAGCAGTTCTTC.

This chain links TRBV6-4 with TRBJ2-3; 10 bases match TRBD2. CDR1 and CDR2 (germline): MRHNA, SNTAGT. The CDR3 is 15 amino acids. V lost 2 bases, J lost 5 bases, and 4 bases stayed unmatched. For the CDR3, the DNA is TGTGCCAGCAGTGACCTAGCGGGAGTGGGAGATACGCAGTATTTT. Protein sequence: CASSDLAGVGDTQYF.

The chain uses TRBV10-3 and TRBJ2-5, with 12 bases aligning to TRBD2. Trimming cost V 0 bases and J 3 bases; bases outside gene matches: 8. Germline CDR1 ENHRY, CDR2 SYGVKD. The CDR3 totals 18 residues. CDR3 nucleotide sequence: TGTGCCATCAGTGAGTCGGGTTGGACTAGCGGGGAAAAAGAGACCCAGTACTTC. Translated, it gives CAISESGWTSGEKETQYF.

CDR3 coding DNA: TGCAGCGTTGAAGGGACAGCCCTAGCCAAAAACATTCAGTACTTC. It codes for CSVEGTALAKNIQYF. This sequence joins TRBV29-1 and TRBJ2-4; maybe TRBD1 (6 bases). The length of the CDR3 is 15 residues. Trimming removed 1 base from V and 0 bases from J, with 10 bases in between. Germline CDR1 reads SQVTM; CDR2 reads ANQGSEA.

In this sample, this clonotype turned up once. The rearrangement uses TRBV4-3 and TRBJ1-2; a possible D gene is TRBD1 (6 bases). Germline values: CDR1 LGHNA, CDR2 YSLEER. The CDR3 loop spans 12 amino acids. V was cut by 3 bases and J by 12 bases, with 14 bases left in between. The CDR3 loop is CASSHEDSPDTF. CDR3 coding DNA: TGCGCCAGCAGCCACGAGGACAGCCCGGACACCTTC.

This clonotype has just a few counts. The chain has TRBV7-8 and TRBJ2-1; TRBD2 aligns across 10 bases. Germline lookup yields CDR1 SGHVS and CDR2 FQNEAQ. This CDR3 is 15 amino acids long. The ends lost 1 base at V and 10 bases at J; junction bases unmatched: 7. The CDR3 DNA sequence: TGTGCCAGCAGCTTAGTCCCTAGCGGGGGAGGGGAGCAGTTCTTC. Its protein product is CASSLVPSGGGEQFF.

The V gene is TRBV27, the J gene TRBJ1-2, with D possibly TRBD1 on 6 matching bases. Germline values: CDR1 MNHEY, CDR2 SMNVEV (reference sequence). The CDR3 consists of 15 residues. Trimming removed 0 bases from V and 0 bases from J, with 8 bases in between. CDR3 in DNA: TGTGCCAGCAGTTTATCAGGGGGGACTAACTATGGCTACACCTTC. It codes for CASSLSGGTNYGYTF.

This chain links TRBV10-2 with TRBJ2-7, with TRBD2 as a possible D gene (6 bases). The CDR3 spans 13 residues. The germline V gene has CDR1 WSHSY and CDR2 SAAADI. The ends were cut back, 6 bases at V and 7 bases at J, with 16 bases in the middle. For the CDR3, the DNA is TGCGCCAGCAGGCCACAGGCGGGGAGGGAGCAGTACTTC. Its protein is CASRPQAGREQYF.

There are many counts of this clonotype. V and J are TRBV4-1 and TRBJ2-1; the match to TRBD2 covers 8 bases. The CDR3 length is 16 residues. Germline assignment: CDR1 MGHRA and CDR2 YSYEKL. The ends lost 1 base at V and 4 bases at J; junction bases unmatched: 6. CDR3 in amino acids: CASSQVRLARYNEQFF. CDR3 in DNA: TGCGCCAGCAGCCAAGTGAGACTAGCGAGGTACAATGAGCAGTTCTTC.

The rearrangement joins TRBV7-9 to TRBJ2-7; perhaps TRBD1 as D (5 bases). CDR3 length equals 13 residues. Trimming shortened V by 3 bases and J by 7 bases, and 13 bases separated the two germline ends. Germline loops: CDR1 SEHNR, CDR2 FQNEAQ (reference sequence). The CDR3 spells CASSLAGQKEQYF. CDR3 sequence (DNA): TGTGCCAGCAGCTTGGCAGGGCAGAAGGAGCAGTACTTC.

This clonotype was counted a few times. V and J are TRBV29-1 and TRBJ2-7; tentatively, D is TRBD1 (6 bases). V shed 0 bases and J shed 2 bases, with 20 bases lying between them. CDR1 SQVTM and CDR2 ANQGSEA come from the germline V gene. This CDR3 is built from 17 residues. The DNA for the CDR3 is TGCAGCGTTGAAGATCAGGGGTGGGCCCAAGACACCTACGAGCAGTACTTC. It yields the protein CSVEDQGWAQDTYEQYF.